This T cell receptor (beta chain) was sequenced during a study of blood T cell repertoires in COVID-19. Study-wide background: The United States, Italy and Spain provided the acute and convalescent COVID-19 samples. PBMCs, B-cell-depleted T cells, or T cells provided the cDNA or gDNA that made up the material.

In the authors' workflow: The authors estimated nucleated cell counts from reference gene primer amplification. TCRdb's table, derived via immunoSEQ multiplex PCR, lists solely in-frame clones and lacks some. The V and J calls and clone size were taken over from that table, and D and trimming were inferred from the DNA. The table includes roughly 320,000 clones, just under 90% detected once. The Seattle site enrolled patients during active infection and followed them longitudinally. This CDR3 has 15 amino acids. Germline loops: CDR1 SGHKS, CDR2 YYEKEE (reference sequence). The germline V and J ends were trimmed by 4 bases and 4 bases, with 16 bases remaining between them.

This chain uses TRBV5-5 with TRBJ2-3; D possibly corresponds to TRBD1 (6 bases). This TCR was recovered from a woman aged 45-60 years with COVID-19, enrolled during active disease. The specimen sequenced was peripheral blood. The CDR3 loop is CASSPTGTTSDTQYF. The CDR3 nucleotides are TGTGCCAGCAGCCCGACCGGGACAACCTCAGATACGCAGTATTTT.